The T cell receptor (beta chain) under discussion was sequenced for a study of CD8 T cells in ankylosing spondylitis. Regarding the study as a whole: Disease-associated clones were reportedly significantly overrepresented in matched ankylosing spondylitis synovial fluid. Characteristic, it appeared, of ankylosing spondylitis blood was a TCR beta motif of several highly homologous variants. Certain motif variants had earlier appeared in reactive arthritis synovial fluid and blood.

Each TCR beta library was made by quantitative 5'-RACE that incorporated molecular barcodes. TCRdb independently ran MiXCR on the 5' RACE reads; one entry per CDR3 protein. The sample includes about 540,000 distinct CDR3 sequences, about 13% of them seen just once. Regarding this clonotype: The antigen is unknown.

CDR1 and CDR2 (germline): SGHRS, YFSETQ. The length of the CDR3 is 16 residues. The ends were cut back, 0 bases at V and 4 bases at J, with 16 bases in the middle. The specimen sequenced was blood, either unsorted or a sorted T cell fraction (not recorded which). This sequence was found in a male donor with ankylosing spondylitis. The chain has TRBV5-1 and TRBJ1-2, with D possibly matching TRBD1 (6 bases). Written as DNA, the CDR3 is TGCGCCAGCAGCTTGGCCTCAGGGGCCTCCGGCTATGGCTACACCTTC. It is translated as CASSLASGASGYGYTF.